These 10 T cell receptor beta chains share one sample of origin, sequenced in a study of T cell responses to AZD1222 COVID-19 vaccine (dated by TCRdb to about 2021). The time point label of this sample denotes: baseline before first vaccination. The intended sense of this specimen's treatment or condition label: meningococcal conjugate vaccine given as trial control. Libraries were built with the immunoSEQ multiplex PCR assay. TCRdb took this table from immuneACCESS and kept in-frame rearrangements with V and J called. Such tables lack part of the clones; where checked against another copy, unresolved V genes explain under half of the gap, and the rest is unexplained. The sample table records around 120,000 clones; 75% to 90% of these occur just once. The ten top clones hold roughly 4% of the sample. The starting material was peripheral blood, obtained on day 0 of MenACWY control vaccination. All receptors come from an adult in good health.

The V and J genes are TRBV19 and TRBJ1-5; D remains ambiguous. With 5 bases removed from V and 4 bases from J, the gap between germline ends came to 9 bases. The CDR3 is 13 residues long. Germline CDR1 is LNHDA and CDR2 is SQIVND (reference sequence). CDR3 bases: TGTGCCAGTAGTCCAGTGAGGAATCAGCCCCAGCATTTT. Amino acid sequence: CASSPVRNQPQHF.

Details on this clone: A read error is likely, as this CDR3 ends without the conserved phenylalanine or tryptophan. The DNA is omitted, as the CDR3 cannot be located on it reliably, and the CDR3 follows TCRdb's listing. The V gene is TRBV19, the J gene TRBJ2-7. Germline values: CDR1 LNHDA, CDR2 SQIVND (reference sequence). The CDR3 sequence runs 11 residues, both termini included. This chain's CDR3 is CASSGTGRGSG.

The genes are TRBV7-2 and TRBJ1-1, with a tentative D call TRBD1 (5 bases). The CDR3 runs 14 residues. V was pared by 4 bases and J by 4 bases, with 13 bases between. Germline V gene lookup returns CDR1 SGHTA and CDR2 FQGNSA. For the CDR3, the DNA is TGTGCCAGCAGCTCCACCCCGGGGGGCACTGAAGCTTTCTTT. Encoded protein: CASSSTPGGTEAFF.

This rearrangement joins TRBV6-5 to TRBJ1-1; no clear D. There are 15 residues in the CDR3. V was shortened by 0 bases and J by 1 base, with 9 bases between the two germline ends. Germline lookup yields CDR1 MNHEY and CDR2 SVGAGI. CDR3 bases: TGTGCCAGCAGTTACTCCCGGGATGCGAACACTGAAGCTTTCTTT. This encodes CASSYSRDANTEAFF.

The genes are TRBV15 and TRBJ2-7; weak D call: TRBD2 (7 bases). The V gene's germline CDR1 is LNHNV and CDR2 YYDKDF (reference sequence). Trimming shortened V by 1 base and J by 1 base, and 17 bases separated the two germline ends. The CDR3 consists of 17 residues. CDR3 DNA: TGTGCCACCAGCAGAGGATTTGACGGGGGGCTTTCCTACGAGCAGTACTTC. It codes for CATSRGFDGGLSYEQYF.

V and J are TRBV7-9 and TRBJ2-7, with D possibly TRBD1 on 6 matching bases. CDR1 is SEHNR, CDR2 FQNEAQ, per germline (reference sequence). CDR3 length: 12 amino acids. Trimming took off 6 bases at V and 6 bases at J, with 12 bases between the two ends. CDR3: CASSYTGSEQYF. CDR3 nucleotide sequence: TGTGCCAGCAGTTATACAGGGTCCGAGCAGTACTTC.

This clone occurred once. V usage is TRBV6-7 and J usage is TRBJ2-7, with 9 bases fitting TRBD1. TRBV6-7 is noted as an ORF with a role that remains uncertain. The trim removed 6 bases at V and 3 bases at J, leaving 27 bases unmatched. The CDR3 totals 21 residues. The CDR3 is CASRVIPPRDRDTVEFYEQYF. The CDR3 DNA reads TGTGCCAGCAGAGTTATCCCCCCCCGGGACAGGGATACGGTTGAGTTCTACGAGCAGTACTTC.

DNA for the CDR3: TGTGCCAGCAGCTTATACGGGGGGAACTCCTACGAGCAGTACTTC. Its translation is CASSLYGGNSYEQYF. This chain links TRBV7-3 with TRBJ2-7, with 7 bases fitting TRBD2. The CDR3 is 15 residues long. Germline CDR1 and CDR2: SGHTA and FQGTGA. Unmatched junction bases numbered 4, after V lost 2 bases and J lost 0 bases.

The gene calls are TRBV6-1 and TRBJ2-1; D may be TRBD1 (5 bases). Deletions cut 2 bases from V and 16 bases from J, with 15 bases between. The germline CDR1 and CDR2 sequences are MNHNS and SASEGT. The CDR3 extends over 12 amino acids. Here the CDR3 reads CASSELVTAGFF. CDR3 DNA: TGTGCCAGCAGTGAATTGGTGACAGCCGGATTCTTC.

CDR3 residues: CASSLAGPGGETYEQYF. The CDR3 DNA follows: TGTGCCAGCAGCTTAGCGGGCCCAGGGGGCGAGACCTACGAGCAGTACTTC. V usage is TRBV7-7 and J usage is TRBJ2-7; the match to TRBD1 covers 8 bases. V lost 0 bases to trimming and J lost 2 bases; unmatched junction nucleotides: 9. The CDR3 is 17 residues long. The germline V gene encodes CDR1 SSHAT and CDR2 FNYEAQ (reference sequence).